This T cell receptor (beta chain) appears in the sequencing data of a study of control samples from healthy donors and cancer patients. Only in-frame clones appear in the TCRdb table, and some are missing; sequencing was by immunoSEQ multiplex PCR. The sample lists tens of thousands of clones; 92% were seen once. The CDR3 contains 14 residues. The germline CDR1 and CDR2 sequences are SGDLS and YYNGEE. With 4 bases removed from V and 4 bases from J, the gap between germline ends came to 12 bases. Sample: PBMCs. This chain joins TRBV9 and TRBJ1-3; no firm D call. This receptor was taken from a middle-aged man with colorectal cancer. CDR3 amino acids: CASSFSPLGNTIYF. The CDR3 region has the DNA TGTGCCAGCAGCTTCAGCCCCTTAGGAAACACCATATATTTT.